Listed here are 17 T cell receptor beta chains from one sample, sequenced in a study of blood T cells in healthy people across ages. A J-beta primer mix and a sample-barcoded 5' primer were used in a second PCR of roughly 6 to 12 cycles. TCRdb independently ran MiXCR on the 5' RACE reads; one entry per CDR3 protein. This table holds approximately 850,000 distinct CDR3 sequences, more than 40% found once. The sample comprised blood. These receptor sequences come from a man aged 60-69 years in good health.

This clonotype was detected a few times. J is TRBJ1-2 and V is TRBV6-2 or TRBV6-3, with D unclear. The ends were cut back, 1 base at V and 4 bases at J, with 10 bases in the middle. The CDR3 has 14 residues. Germline V gene lookup returns CDR1 MNHEY and CDR2 SVGEGT. The CDR3 loop is CASSYWSRAYGYTF. The CDR3 DNA is TGTGCCAGCAGTTACTGGTCGCGGGCCTATGGCTACACCTTC.

This clonotype was detected only a few times. This sequence joins TRBV6-6 and TRBJ2-7; possibly TRBD2 for D (5 bases). The CDR3 runs to 15 residues. Trimming stripped 5 bases from V and 0 bases from J, with 14 bases between. Germline values: CDR1 MNHNY, CDR2 SVGAGI (reference sequence). This CDR3 reads CASSPSLGSSYEQYF. In DNA form, the CDR3 reads TGTGCCAGCAGTCCATCGTTGGGGAGCTCCTACGAGCAGTACTTC.

In DNA form, the CDR3 reads TGTGCCAGCAGTGGGCAAAGCCAGGCGACCCAGTACTTC. It yields the protein CASSGQSQATQYF. This sequence joins TRBV27 and TRBJ2-5; D unresolved. The CDR3 runs 13 residues. CDR1 and CDR2 (germline): MNHEY, SMNVEV (reference sequence). The ends were cut back, 5 bases at V and 7 bases at J, with 14 bases in the middle.

In DNA form, the CDR3 reads TGTGCCAGCAGCTTAGTAATCGGGACAGGGGGATACGAGCAGTACTTC. This translates into CASSLVIGTGGYEQYF. V gene TRBV7-9 combines with J gene TRBJ2-7, with 11 bases fitting TRBD1. V dropped 1 base and J dropped 4; count of bases not matched to a gene: 6. From germline, CDR1 is SEHNR and CDR2 FQNEAQ (reference sequence). The CDR3 spans 16 residues.

V is TRBV10-3 and J is TRBJ1-6, with 7 bases aligning to TRBD1. With V trimmed by 1 base and J by 7 bases, 10 bases remained unmatched. The CDR3 length is 17 residues. CDR1 is ENHRY and CDR2 is SYGVKD in the germline V gene. CDR3 amino acids: CAISELGPQGLNSPLHF. In DNA form, the CDR3 reads TGTGCCATCAGTGAGTTAGGCCCACAGGGGCTGAATTCACCCCTCCACTTT.

This chain links TRBV10-1 with TRBJ2-1, with TRBD1 matching over 9 bases. CDR1 is WNHNN and CDR2 is SYGVQD in the germline V gene (reference sequence). The CDR3 has 16 residues. V shed 0 bases and J 3 bases; nucleotides not matched to a gene: 3. The CDR3 protein is CASSESDRGNYNEQFF. The DNA of the CDR3 is TGCGCCAGCAGTGAGTCCGACAGGGGGAACTACAATGAGCAGTTCTTC.

The V call is TRBV2, the J call TRBJ2-1, with 12 positions matching TRBD2. This CDR3 region has 16 residues. Germline trimming cut 8 bases from V and 7 bases from J; bases unmatched to any gene: 12. Germline-derived CDR1 and CDR2 are SNHLY and FYNNEI. CDR3 loop: CASPLLAGGRGNEQFF. In DNA, the CDR3 is TGTGCCAGCCCACTACTAGCGGGGGGAAGAGGGAATGAGCAGTTCTTC.

This clonotype was detected a few times. V usage is TRBV29-1 and J usage is TRBJ2-5; possible D gene TRBD2, 6 bases. V shed 3 bases and J shed 1 base, with 12 bases lying between them. This CDR3 has 14 amino acids. Per germline, CDR1 SQVTM and CDR2 ANQGSEA. CDR3 loop: CSVDPGEGQETQYF. Written as DNA, the CDR3 is TGCAGCGTTGACCCGGGAGAGGGCCAAGAGACCCAGTACTTC.

Many counts were recorded for this clonotype. This chain links TRBV12-3 or TRBV12-4 with TRBJ1-1, with TRBD1 as a possible D gene (5 bases). V was cut by 6 bases and J by 5 bases, with 7 bases left in between. This CDR3 has 11 residues. The CDR3 protein is CASSGGTEAFF. CDR3 bases: TGTGCCAGCAGCGGGGGAACTGAAGCTTTCTTT.

The gene calls are TRBV7-9 and TRBJ2-1; TRBD1 agrees at 8 bases. The CDR3 consists of 17 residues. The germline CDR1 and CDR2 sequences are SEHNR and FQNEAQ (reference sequence). Trimming at V came to 2 bases and at J to 7 bases, leaving 13 bases not matched to a gene. The CDR3 is CASSLIWGTGLENEQFF. The CDR3 DNA sequence: TGTGCCAGCAGCTTAATTTGGGGGACAGGATTGGAGAATGAGCAGTTCTTC.

The chain links TRBV4-1 to TRBJ2-1, with 8 bases matching TRBD2. The J call is in doubt because the DNA end fits TRBJ2-7 better. The CDR3 consists of 18 residues. Germline V CDR1 and CDR2: MGHRA, YSYEKL. This CDR3 is CASSQVLAGPPSYNEQYF. The CDR3 bases are TGCGCCAGCAGCCAAGTTTTAGCGGGGCCTCCTTCCTACAATGAGCAGTACTTC.

The gene calls are TRBV12-3 or TRBV12-4 and TRBJ2-7; 8 nucleotides line up with TRBD1. Germline trimming cut 7 bases from V and 0 bases from J; bases unmatched to any gene: 8. The CDR3 loop spans 15 amino acids. The chain's CDR3 is CASTRQGTISYEQYF. The CDR3 DNA follows: TGTGCCAGCACAAGACAGGGGACCATCTCCTACGAGCAGTACTTC.

The chain couples TRBV20-1 to TRBJ1-5; the D gene is possibly TRBD1 (6 bases). CDR3 length equals 13 residues. The germline gives CDR1 DFQATT, CDR2 SNEGSKA (reference sequence). Trimming took 6 bases from V and 0 from J, leaving 9 bases between them. The CDR3: CSARQDSNQPQHF. As DNA, the CDR3 is TGCAGTGCCCGACAGGATAGCAATCAGCCCCAGCATTTT.

The chain uses TRBV7-2 and TRBJ2-7, with 10 nucleotides matching TRBD2. CDR1 SGHTA and CDR2 FQGNSA come from the germline V gene. The J segment lost 5 bases and the V segment lost 2 bases, leaving 9 bases of the junction unmatched. The CDR3 loop spans 16 amino acids. CDR3 loop: CASSLIASGGRNEQYF. CDR3 DNA sequence: TGTGCCAGCAGCTTAATCGCTAGCGGGGGAAGAAACGAGCAGTACTTC. The whole variable domain, remainder taken from reference TRBV7-2 and TRBJ2-7, is GAGVSQSPSNKVTEKGKDVELRCDPISGHTALYWYRQSLGQGLEFLIYFQGNSAPDKSGLPSDRFSAERTGGSVSTLTIQRTQQEDSAVYLCASSLIASGGRNEQYFGPGTRLTVT.

Details on this clonotype: A single base separates this from a much larger clone, so it may be a read error. This sequence joins TRBV29-1 and TRBJ2-7; tentatively, D is TRBD1 or TRBD2 (5 bases each). Germline V gene data show CDR1 as SQVTM and CDR2 as ANQGSEA. The CDR3 totals 11 residues. The CDR3 nucleotides are TGCAACGTTGAGGGGACCTTAGCCCAGTACTTC. This gives the protein CNVEGTLAQYF.

The gene calls are TRBV5-1 and TRBJ2-3, with 7 positions matching TRBD2. V shed 3 bases, J shed 2 bases, and the junction held 6 bases outside the gene matches. This CDR3 contains 15 residues. In germline, CDR1 is SGHRS, CDR2 YFSETQ. In nucleotides, the CDR3 is TGCGCCAGCAGCTCGAGCAGCGGGGTCACAGATACGCAGTATTTT. It is translated as CASSSSSGVTDTQYF. The full variable domain, in which reference TRBV5-1 and TRBJ2-3 provide the parts outside the CDR3, is KAGVTQTPRYLIKTRGQQVTLSCSPISGHRSVSWYQQTPGQGLQFLFEYFSETQRNKGNFPGRFSGRQFSNSRSEMNVSTLELGDSALYLCASSSSSGVTDTQYFGPGTRLTVL.

This chain connects TRBV7-9 to TRBJ1-2, with 9 bases identical to TRBD1. Germline assignment: CDR1 SEHNR and CDR2 FQNEAQ (reference sequence). CDR3 length: 15 amino acids. V lost 6 bases, J lost 5 bases, and 10 bases stayed unmatched. CDR3 sequence: CASSHPTGGAYGYTF. DNA of the CDR3: TGTGCCAGCAGTCATCCCACAGGGGGCGCATATGGCTACACCTTC.